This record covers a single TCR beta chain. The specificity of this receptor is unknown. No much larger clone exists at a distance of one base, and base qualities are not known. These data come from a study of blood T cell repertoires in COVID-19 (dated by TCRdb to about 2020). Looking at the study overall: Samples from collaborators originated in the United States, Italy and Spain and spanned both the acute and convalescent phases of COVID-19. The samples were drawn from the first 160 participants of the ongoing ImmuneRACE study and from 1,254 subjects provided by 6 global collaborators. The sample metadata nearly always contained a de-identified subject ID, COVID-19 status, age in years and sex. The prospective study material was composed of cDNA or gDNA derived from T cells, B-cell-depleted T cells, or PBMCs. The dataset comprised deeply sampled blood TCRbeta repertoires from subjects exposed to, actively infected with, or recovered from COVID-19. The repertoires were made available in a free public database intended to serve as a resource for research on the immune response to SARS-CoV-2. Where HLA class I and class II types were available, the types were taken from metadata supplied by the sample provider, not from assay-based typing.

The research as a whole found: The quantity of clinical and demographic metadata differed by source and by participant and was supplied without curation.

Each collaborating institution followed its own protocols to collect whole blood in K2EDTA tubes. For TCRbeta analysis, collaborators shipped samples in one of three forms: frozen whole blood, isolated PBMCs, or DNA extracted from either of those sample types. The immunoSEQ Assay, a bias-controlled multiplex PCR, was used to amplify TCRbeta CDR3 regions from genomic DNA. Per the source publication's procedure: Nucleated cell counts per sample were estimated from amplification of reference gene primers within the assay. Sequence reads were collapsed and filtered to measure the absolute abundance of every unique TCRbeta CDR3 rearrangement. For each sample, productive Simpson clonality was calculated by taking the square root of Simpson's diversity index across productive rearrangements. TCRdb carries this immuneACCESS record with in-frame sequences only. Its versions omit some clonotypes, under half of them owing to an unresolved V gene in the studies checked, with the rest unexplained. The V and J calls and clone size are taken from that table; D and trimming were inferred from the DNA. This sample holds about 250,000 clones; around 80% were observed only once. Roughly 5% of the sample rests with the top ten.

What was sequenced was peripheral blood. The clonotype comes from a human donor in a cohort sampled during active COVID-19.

The CDR3 protein: CASKARRGTGELFF. The DNA sequence is TGTGCCAGTAAGGCGCGGCGGGGCACCGGGGAGCTGTTTTTT. The chain was built from TRBV19 and TRBJ2-2, with a weak D call of TRBD2 (6 bases match). The germline V gene (reference sequence) sets CDR1 to LNHDA and CDR2 to SQIVND. Deletion took 7 bases off V and 4 bases off J, with a span of 13 bases between the germline ends. Including cysteine and phenylalanine, the CDR3 has 14 amino acids. Only CDR3 DNA remains: 42 bases, in frame from the first base.